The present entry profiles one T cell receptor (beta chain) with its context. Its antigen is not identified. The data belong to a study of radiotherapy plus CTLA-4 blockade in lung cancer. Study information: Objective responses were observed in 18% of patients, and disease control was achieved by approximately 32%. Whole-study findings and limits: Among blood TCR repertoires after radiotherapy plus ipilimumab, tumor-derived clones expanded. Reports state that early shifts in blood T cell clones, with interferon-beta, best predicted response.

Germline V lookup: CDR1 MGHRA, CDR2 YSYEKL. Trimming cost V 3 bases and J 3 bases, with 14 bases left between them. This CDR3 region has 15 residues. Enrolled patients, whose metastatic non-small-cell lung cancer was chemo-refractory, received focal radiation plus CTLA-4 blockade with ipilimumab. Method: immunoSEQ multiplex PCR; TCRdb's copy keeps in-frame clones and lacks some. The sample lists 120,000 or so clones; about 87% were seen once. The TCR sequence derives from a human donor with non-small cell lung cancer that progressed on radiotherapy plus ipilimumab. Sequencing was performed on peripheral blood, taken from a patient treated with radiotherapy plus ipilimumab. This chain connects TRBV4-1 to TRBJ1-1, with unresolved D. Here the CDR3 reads CASSHLGREDTEAFF. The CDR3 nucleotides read TGCGCCAGCAGCCATCTTGGAAGGGAGGACACTGAAGCTTTCTTT.